Each of the 24 T cell receptor beta chains below was sequenced from the same sample in a study of graft-versus-host responses after intestinal transplantation. The method was immunoSEQ multiplex PCR; TCRdb's version includes in-frame clones alone and lacks a portion of them. The sample includes approximately 100,000 clones, 86% seen only once; the top ten take more than 1.4%. Sequenced here: PBMCs, sampled 255 days after intestinal transplant. The origin of the receptors is a human patient who received an intestinal transplant, so some T cells may come from the graft donor.

This clone was observed a handful of times. The chain combines TRBV7-2 with TRBJ1-5; D call uncertain. This CDR3 has 15 residues. V lost 2 bases, J lost 2 bases, and 10 bases lay in between. Germline V lookup: CDR1 SGHTA, CDR2 FQGNSA. CDR3 DNA sequence: TGTGCCAGCAGCTTAACGTGGGGTGGCAATCAGCCCCAGCATTTT. Its translation is CASSLTWGGNQPQHF.

The CDR3 region has the DNA TGCGCCAGCACTAAACAGGGGGGGGAGACCCAGTACTTC. Amino acid sequence: CASTKQGGETQYF. V gene TRBV10-1 combines with J gene TRBJ2-5; maybe TRBD1 (8 bases). The CDR3 loop spans 13 amino acids. V lost 7 bases and J 5 bases, leaving 14 bases between the germline ends. The germline V gene has CDR1 WNHNN and CDR2 SYGVQD (reference sequence).

On this clone itself: Compared with germline, one end of the junction differs, possibly owing to a read error. The rearrangement joins TRBV20-1 to TRBJ1-2, with TRBD1 matching 7 bases. The CDR3 consists of 8 residues. The germline V gene has CDR1 DFQATT and CDR2 SNEGSKA (reference sequence). CDR3 coding DNA: TGCAGTGCCCTCAGGGGGGGCTTC. Translated: CSALRGGF.

The rearrangement links TRBV5-6 to TRBJ2-1; 9 nucleotides align to TRBD2. CDR3 length equals 16 residues. From germline, CDR1 is SGHDT and CDR2 YYEEEE. The J segment lost 10 bases and the V segment lost 4 bases, leaving 15 bases of the junction unmatched. The CDR3 loop is CASSRRLAANGGEQFF. The CDR3, as DNA: TGTGCCAGCAGCCGCAGACTAGCGGCAAACGGGGGGGAGCAGTTCTTC.

This rearrangement joins TRBV9 to TRBJ2-1; the match to TRBD2 covers 9 bases. The CDR3 covers 14 residues. Germline CDR1 is SGDLS and CDR2 is YYNGEE. V lost 4 bases and J lost 7; bases outside the gene matches: 6. Here the CDR3 reads CASSFRLAANEQFF. CDR3 sequence (DNA): TGTGCCAGCAGCTTCAGACTAGCGGCTAATGAGCAGTTCTTC. Full variable domain (missing parts from reference TRBV9 and TRBJ2-1): DSGVTQTPKHLITATGQRVTLRCSPRSGDLSVYWYQQSLDQGLQFLIQYYNGEERAKGNILERFSAQQFPDLHSELNLSSLELGDSALYFCASSFRLAANEQFFGPGTRLTVL.

Worth noting for this clone: The sample contains more than one DNA sequence encoding this CDR3. The chain has TRBV5-1 and TRBJ2-3, with 8 bases matching TRBD1. Unmatched junction bases numbered 5, after V lost 0 bases and J lost 2 bases. The V gene's germline CDR1 is SGHRS and CDR2 YFSETQ. This CDR3 spans 16 amino acids. The CDR3 sequence: CASSLGQGAYTDTQYF. CDR3 bases: TGCGCCAGCAGCTTGGGGCAGGGGGCCTACACAGATACGCAGTATTTT.

Comment on this clone: This specimen includes other DNA sequences encoding the same CDR3. The rearrangement joins TRBV5-1 to TRBJ2-3, with D possibly being TRBD2 (6 bases). The V gene's germline CDR1 is SGHRS and CDR2 YFSETQ. The CDR3 sequence is 16 residues long. Trimming cost V 0 bases and J 0 bases, with 11 bases left between them. DNA of the CDR3: TGCGCCAGCAGCTTGGCCGGGCGGGGTAGCACAGATACGCAGTATTTT. It yields the protein CASSLAGRGSTDTQYF.

The genes are TRBV30 and TRBJ2-5; TRBD2 agrees at 8 bases. Trimming at V came to 3 bases and at J to 5 bases, leaving 8 bases not matched to a gene. Germline V gene lookup returns CDR1 GTSNPN and CDR2 SVGIG (reference sequence). The length of the CDR3 is 14 residues. CDR3 residues: CAWRGGTRGETQYF. CDR3 in DNA: TGTGCCTGGAGGGGGGGGACTAGAGGGGAGACCCAGTACTTC.

About this clone: One junction end disagrees with the germline gene, perhaps due to a read error. The chain couples TRBV7-3 to TRBJ1-1; TRBD1 is a possible D gene (5 bases). The germline V gene encodes CDR1 SGHTA and CDR2 FQGTGA. CDR3 length equals 15 residues. CDR3 sequence reads: CASSQRHPGSTEAFF. CDR3 DNA: TGCGCCAGCAGCCAAAGACACCCAGGGAGCACTGAAGCTTTCTTT.

Only one count was recorded for this clone. This sequence joins TRBV6-6 and TRBJ2-3; maybe TRBD1 (6 bases). The CDR3 consists of 14 residues. The V gene lost 5 bases and the J gene lost 2 bases, with 11 bases spanning the gap. Germline values: CDR1 MNHNY, CDR2 SVGAGI (reference sequence). Here the CDR3 DNA reads TGTGCCAGCAGTCTGGACAGCTTCACAGATACGCAGTATTTT. Translation: CASSLDSFTDTQYF.

The V gene is TRBV7-8, the J gene TRBJ2-3; D is undetermined. This CDR3 comprises 13 residues. CDR1 and CDR2 from the germline V gene are SGHVS and FQNEAQ. Trimming took 5 bases from V and 2 from J, leaving 8 bases between them. Here the CDR3 reads CASSLTDTDTQYF. The CDR3 DNA follows: TGTGCCAGCAGCCTCACAGACACAGATACGCAGTATTTT.

CDR3 in DNA: TGCGCCAGCAGCTCGGACAGGGGGAACACTGAAGCTTTCTTT. Amino acids: CASSSDRGNTEAFF. The chain links TRBV5-1 to TRBJ1-1; TRBD1 matches at 9 bases. The CDR3 spans 14 residues. V lost 3 bases to trimming and J lost 1 base; unmatched junction nucleotides: 1. In germline, CDR1 is SGHRS, CDR2 YFSETQ.

The chain employs TRBV30 and TRBJ1-3, with 7 bases aligning to TRBD1. V lost 2 bases and J lost 3; bases outside the gene matches: 10. Germline CDR1 and CDR2: GTSNPN and SVGIG (reference sequence). The CDR3 is 16 residues long. In DNA form, the CDR3 reads TGTGCCTGGAGTCCGACGGACAGGCTTTTTGGAAACACCATATATTTT. Its protein is CAWSPTDRLFGNTIYF.

The gene calls are TRBV18 and TRBJ2-4; D possibly corresponds to TRBD1 (6 bases). With 6 bases removed from V and 0 bases from J, the gap between germline ends came to 15 bases. The CDR3 loop spans 16 amino acids. Germline lookup yields CDR1 KGHSH and CDR2 LQKENI. The CDR3 here is CASSGTSSPAKNIQYF. CDR3 bases: TGTGCCAGCTCTGGGACATCCTCCCCAGCCAAAAACATTCAGTACTTC.

This clone was seen just once. CDR3 sequence: CAILGLDRANNEQFF. The CDR3 DNA sequence: TGTGCCATCCTAGGGCTGGACAGGGCAAATAATGAGCAGTTCTTC. V and J are TRBV2 and TRBJ2-1; 8 nucleotides line up with TRBD1. Germline V CDR1 and CDR2: SNHLY, FYNNEI. Trimming took 10 bases from V and 7 from J; bases not matched to a gene: 15. The CDR3 is 15 residues long.

The J gene is TRBJ2-1, the V gene TRBV27; 11 bases fit TRBD2. The CDR3 sequence is 15 residues long. Trimming took 3 bases from V and 8 from J; bases not matched to a gene: 6. Germline CDR1 reads MNHEY; CDR2 reads SMNVEV (reference sequence). The CDR3 loop reads CASSFTSGSMDEQFF. In nucleotides, the CDR3 is TGTGCCAGCAGTTTCACTAGCGGGAGTATGGATGAGCAGTTCTTC.

The chain recombines TRBV30 with TRBJ1-1; D is perhaps TRBD1 (6 bases). Trimming pared 3 bases from V and 2 bases from J, leaving 10 bases between. The germline CDR1 and CDR2 sequences are GTSNPN and SVGIG (reference sequence). The CDR3 covers 13 residues. CDR3 residues: CAWSGQQNTEAFF. The DNA of the CDR3 is TGTGCCTGGAGCGGACAGCAAAACACTGAAGCTTTCTTT.

This chain uses TRBV25-1 with TRBJ2-2; D is undetermined. Germline V lookup: CDR1 MGHDK, CDR2 SYGVNS. The CDR3 consists of 13 residues. V was trimmed by 2 bases and J by 5 bases, leaving 6 bases between them. CDR3 DNA sequence: TGTGCCAGCAGTGAAAGGCGTACCGGGGAGCTGTTTTTT. It yields the protein CASSERRTGELFF.

The rearrangement links TRBV28 to TRBJ2-7; D gene unclear. CDR1 is MDHEN and CDR2 is SYDVKM in the germline V gene. The CDR3 extends over 12 amino acids. Trimming shortened V by 3 bases and J by 6 bases, and 9 bases separated the two germline ends. The CDR3 loop is CASSFSPAEQYF. The CDR3 DNA is TGTGCCAGCAGTTTTTCCCCAGCCGAGCAGTACTTC. The entire variable domain, with the rest obtained from reference TRBV28 and TRBJ2-7, is as follows: DVKVTQSSRYLVKRTGEKVFLECVQDMDHENMFWYRQDPGLGLRLIYFSYDVKMKEKGDIPEGYSVSREKKERFSLILESASTNQTSMYLCASSFSPAEQYFGPGTRLTVT.

The chain has TRBV19 and TRBJ2-6, with D possibly matching TRBD2 (5 bases). Germline values: CDR1 LNHDA, CDR2 SQIVND (reference sequence). Between the trimmed V and J ends, which lost 1 base and 1 base, there was a span of 14 bases. The CDR3 runs to 18 residues. CDR3 region: CASSIGGSGRSGANVLTF. For the CDR3, the DNA is TGTGCCAGTAGTATAGGTGGCAGCGGAAGATCTGGGGCCAACGTCCTGACTTTC.

This chain connects TRBV6-1 to TRBJ2-1, with D unclear. V lost 2 bases, J lost 6 bases, and 11 bases lay in between. The CDR3 has 14 residues. Looked up from germline, CDR1 is MNHNS and CDR2 is SASEGT. CDR3 amino acids: CASSEKELINEQFF. In nucleotides, the CDR3 is TGTGCCAGCAGTGAAAAAGAGCTTATCAATGAGCAGTTCTTC.

V usage is TRBV2 and J usage is TRBJ2-1; the D is unclear. This CDR3 region has 14 residues. The V gene lost 6 bases and the J gene lost 3 bases, with 12 bases spanning the gap. CDR1 is SNHLY and CDR2 is FYNNEI in the germline V gene. CDR3 protein: CASRSRRIYNEQFF. CDR3 DNA sequence: TGTGCCAGCAGAAGTCGACGCATCTACAATGAGCAGTTCTTC.

This clone has just a few counts. The genes are TRBV5-4 and TRBJ1-1, with D perhaps matching TRBD1 (5 bases). Trimming removed 4 bases at V and 0 bases at J, with 13 bases between. Per germline, CDR1 SGHNT and CDR2 YYREEE (reference sequence). The CDR3 is 15 residues long. CDR3 protein: CASSPLGTLNTEAFF. In DNA form, the CDR3 reads TGTGCCAGCAGCCCCCTCGGGACTCTGAACACTGAAGCTTTCTTT.

The V gene is TRBV6-5, the J gene TRBJ1-2; the D gene is possibly TRBD1 (6 bases). Germline-derived CDR1 and CDR2 are MNHEY and SVGAGI. This CDR3 is 15 amino acids long. Trimming left V 2 bases short and J 8 bases short, with 18 bases between. The chain's CDR3 is CASSYLAGGAGGYTF. In DNA form, the CDR3 reads TGTGCCAGCAGTTACCTTGCGGGGGGCGCAGGAGGCTACACCTTC.